The sequence of this TCR beta chain was determined in a study of early T cells in non-severe SARS-CoV-2 infection. On this clonotype: Its matching antigen is unknown.

Study findings and constraints: Reliance on VDJdb matching favored anti-spike CD8 responses; private and CD4 specificities were missed.

A single record per CDR3 protein comes from TCRdb applying MiXCR to the 5' RACE reads. The table records 60,000 to 90,000 distinct CDR3 sequences, over 9% of them present only once. Losses at the gene ends were 4 bases for V and 0 bases for J; bases not matched to a gene: 3. The germline CDR1 and CDR2 sequences are SGHNT and YYREEE (reference sequence). The CDR3 consists of 16 residues. The sequenced sample was whole blood. J is TRBJ1-3 and V is TRBV5-4; 11 nucleotides line up with TRBD1. This receptor was obtained from an adult who was a healthcare worker with PCR-confirmed SARS-CoV-2 infection or an uninfected control (not recorded which). This CDR3 is CASSTGTGGSGNTIYF. CDR3 sequence (DNA): TGTGCCAGCAGCACCGGGACAGGGGGCTCTGGAAACACCATATATTTT.